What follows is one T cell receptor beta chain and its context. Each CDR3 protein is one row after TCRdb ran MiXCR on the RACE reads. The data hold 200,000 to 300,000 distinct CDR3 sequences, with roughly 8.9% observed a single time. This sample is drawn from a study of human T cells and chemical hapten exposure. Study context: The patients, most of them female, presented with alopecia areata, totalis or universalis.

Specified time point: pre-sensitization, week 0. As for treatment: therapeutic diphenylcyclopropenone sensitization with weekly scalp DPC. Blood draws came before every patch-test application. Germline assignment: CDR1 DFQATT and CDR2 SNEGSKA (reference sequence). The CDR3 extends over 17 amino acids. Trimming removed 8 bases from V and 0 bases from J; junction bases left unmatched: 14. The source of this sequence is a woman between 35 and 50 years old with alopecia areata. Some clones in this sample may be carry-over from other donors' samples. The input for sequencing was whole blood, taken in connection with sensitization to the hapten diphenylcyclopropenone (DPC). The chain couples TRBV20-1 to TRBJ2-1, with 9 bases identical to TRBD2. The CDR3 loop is CSCVGGDSGSSYNEQFF. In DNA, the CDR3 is TGCAGTTGCGTCGGGGGGGATAGCGGGAGCTCCTACAATGAGCAGTTCTTC.